Listed below are T cell receptor beta chains from one sample, sequenced in a study of regulatory T cells in long-lasting Graves disease. MiXCR, applied by TCRdb to the multiplex PCR reads, yields one record per CDR3 protein. The sample lists fewer than 650,000 distinct CDR3 sequences, about 16% occurring once. The sample was also reused in another study, on T cells in Graves' hyperthyroidism and ophthalmopathy.

The starting material was peripheral blood mononuclear cells (PBMCs), obtained at new diagnosis, from a patient treated with antithyroid drugs. These receptors were collected from a woman aged 30 to 39 with Graves disease. The CDR3 runs from the conserved cysteine through the conserved F or W. A D gene is named only where the DNA matches it firmly. Not all rows give a size; the values are once, few, many and, for expanded clones, a class.

NA	TRBV30	TRBJ2-2	NA	CAWKEVWAGRTGELFF	TGTGCCTGGAAGGAGGTTTGGGCGGGGCGGACCGGGGAGCTGTTTTTT
NA	TRBV18	TRBJ1-6	NA	CASSPEKRNSPLHF	TGTGCCAGCTCACCCGAGAAGAGGAATTCACCCCTCCACTTT
NA	TRBV30	TRBJ2-5	many	CAWSAIGGIGETQYF	TGTGCCTGGAGTGCCATAGGAGGGATCGGAGAGACCCAGTACTTC
TRBD1	TRBV20-1	TRBJ1-1	NA	CRAGQGNTEALF	TGCAGGGCGGGACAGGGGAACACTGAAGCTCTCTTT
NA	TRBV19	TRBJ1-2	NA	CASSPENGRPTYGYTF	TGTGCCAGTAGTCCTGAGAACGGAAGGCCGACCTATGGCTACACCTTC
NA	TRBV14	TRBJ2-3	NA	CASSQDVWGRLADTQYF	TGTGCCAGCAGCCAAGATGTGTGGGGGAGACTGGCAGATACGCAGTATTTT
NA	TRBV27	TRBJ1-5	many	CASSDRTLSNQPQHF	TGTGCCAGCAGTGATCGGACGTTGAGCAATCAGCCCCAGCATTTT
NA	TRBV7-2	TRBJ2-4	NA	CASSYNALAKNIQYF	TGTGCCAGCAGCTATAACGCTCTAGCCAAAAACATTCAGTACTTC
TRBD1	TRBV29-1	TRBJ1-4	NA	CSVVSAGTGLDTNEKLFF	TGCAGCGTTGTCTCGGCCGGGACAGGGTTGGACACTAATGAAAAACTGTTTTTT
NA	TRBV27	TRBJ1-2	many	CASSSPALGGGGGYTF	TGTGCCAGCAGTTCCCCCGCCCTTGGGGGCGGAGGAGGCTACACCTTC